The 14 T cell receptor beta chains in this list originate from one sample, sequenced in a study of T cell responses to AZD1222 COVID-19 vaccine. Clones were read by immunoSEQ multiplex PCR, and TCRdb kept only the in-frame ones, dropping some. Of just under 35,000 clones in the sample, around 90% were seen once. The sequencing used peripheral blood, collected on day 0 of AZD1222 vaccination. Receptors were obtained from an adult in good health.

The chain is built from TRBV7-6 and TRBJ2-5; maybe TRBD1 (6 bases). CDR3 length: 14 amino acids. In germline, CDR1 is SGHVS, CDR2 FNYEAQ. V shed 2 bases and J shed 6 bases, with 13 bases lying between them. The CDR3 bases are TGTGCCAGCAGCTTACAGGGGTTTGTGAAGACCCAGTACTTC. This translates into CASSLQGFVKTQYF.

This chain uses TRBV28 with TRBJ2-1; D gene unclear. Germline V gene data show CDR1 as MDHEN and CDR2 as SYDVKM. This CDR3 is built from 14 residues. V lost 2 bases and J lost 0, with 5 bases in between. The CDR3 is CASSLTSSYNEQFF. DNA of the CDR3: TGTGCCAGCAGTTTAACGAGCTCCTACAATGAGCAGTTCTTC. Supplemented by reference TRBV28 and TRBJ2-1, the full variable domain reads DVKVTQSSRYLVKRTGEKVFLECVQDMDHENMFWYRQDPGLGLRLIYFSYDVKMKEKGDIPEGYSVSREKKERFSLILESASTNQTSMYLCASSLTSSYNEQFFGPGTRLTVL.

This clone has a single count. The genes are TRBV5-1 and TRBJ2-6; weak D call: TRBD2 (5 bases). Per germline, CDR1 SGHRS and CDR2 YFSETQ. Trimming stripped 4 bases from V and 0 bases from J, with 14 bases between. CDR3 length: 17 residues. The CDR3 nucleotides are TGCGCCAGCAGCCCCCCGCTAGGGAGCTCTGGGGCCAACGTCCTGACTTTC. This translates into CASSPPLGSSGANVLTF. The whole variable domain, remainder taken from reference TRBV5-1 and TRBJ2-6, is KAGVTQTPRYLIKTRGQQVTLSCSPISGHRSVSWYQQTPGQGLQFLFEYFSETQRNKGNFPGRFSGRQFSNSRSEMNVSTLELGDSALYLCASSPPLGSSGANVLTFGAGSRLTVL.

This sequence joins TRBV4-1 and TRBJ2-1; D gene uncertain. V lost 3 bases and J lost 5, with 11 bases in between. The CDR3 runs to 14 residues. Germline V gene data show CDR1 as MGHRA and CDR2 as YSYEKL. The CDR3 DNA follows: TGCGCCAGCAGCCACCTGGACCGCCACAATGAGCAGTTCTTC. It encodes CASSHLDRHNEQFF.

The J gene is TRBJ1-4, the V gene TRBV24-1; 8 bases agree with TRBD1. The CDR3 is 16 residues long. Trimming cost V 4 bases and J 5 bases; bases outside gene matches: 8. Germline-derived CDR1 and CDR2 are KGHDR and SFDVKD. The chain's CDR3 is CATSDHRQGLNEKLFF. CDR3 in DNA: TGTGCCACCAGTGACCATCGACAGGGGTTGAATGAAAAACTGTTTTTT.

The chain recombines TRBV12-3 or TRBV12-4 with TRBJ1-3; D gene ambiguous. The CDR3 runs 11 residues. V gave up 7 bases and J gave up 4 bases, with 5 bases separating them. This chain's CDR3 is CASTLGNTIYF. In DNA, the CDR3 is TGTGCCAGCACCTTAGGAAACACCATATATTTT.

This chain uses TRBV27 with TRBJ2-7; maybe TRBD1 (5 bases). V was trimmed by 5 bases and J by 4 bases, leaving 18 bases between them. The CDR3 is made up of 15 amino acids. The germline V gene encodes CDR1 MNHEY and CDR2 SMNVEV (reference sequence). The CDR3 reads CASSPPSSYRYEQYF. The CDR3 coding sequence is TGTGCCAGCAGTCCTCCTTCCTCCTACAGGTACGAGCAGTACTTC.

This chain joins TRBV23-1 and TRBJ2-1; 7 nucleotides match TRBD2. TRBV23-1 is recorded as an ORF, its role being uncertain. Germline trimming cut 0 bases from V and 5 bases from J; bases unmatched to any gene: 7. This CDR3 is 16 amino acids long. CDR3 sequence (DNA): TGCGCCAGCAGTCAATCAAGGCGGGGGACCGACAATGAGCAGTTCTTC. Amino acid sequence: CASSQSRRGTDNEQFF.

The chain links TRBV10-3 to TRBJ2-2, with TRBD2 matching over 8 bases. This CDR3 region has 15 residues. V lost 6 bases, J lost 6 bases, and 9 bases stayed unmatched. From germline, CDR1 is ENHRY and CDR2 SYGVKD. CDR3 sequence: CAIRPGLESAGELFF. Here the CDR3 DNA reads TGTGCCATCAGGCCGGGACTAGAATCGGCCGGGGAGCTGTTTTTT.

This chain connects TRBV27 to TRBJ2-1, with D perhaps given as TRBD1 or TRBD2 (6 bases each). The CDR3 sequence is 13 residues long. Trimming cost V 2 bases and J 7 bases, with 9 bases left between them. Looked up from germline, CDR1 is MNHEY and CDR2 is SMNVEV (reference sequence). The CDR3 reads CASSLGGRNEQFF. The CDR3 bases are TGTGCCAGCAGTTTAGGGGGGCGGAATGAGCAGTTCTTC.

The chain is built from TRBV2 and TRBJ1-6; TRBD1 matches 9 bases. The CDR3 sequence is 14 residues long. Germline lookup yields CDR1 SNHLY and CDR2 FYNNEI. The V gene end was trimmed by 6 bases and the J gene end by 10 bases; junction bases not matched to a gene: 7. CDR3 nucleotide sequence: TGTGCCAGCAGGGCGGACAGGGGTGGCTCACCCCTCCACTTT. Translated, it gives CASRADRGGSPLHF.

Written as DNA, the CDR3 is TGTGCCAGCAGCTTCGGACTAGCGAGTAGTACCGGGGAGCTGTTTTTT. Protein product: CASSFGLASSTGELFF. V is TRBV7-8 and J is TRBJ2-2; 9 positions match TRBD2. CDR3 size: 16 residues. The germline gives CDR1 SGHVS, CDR2 FQNEAQ. Losses at the gene ends were 3 bases for V and 5 bases for J; bases not matched to a gene: 7.

The rearrangement joins TRBV9 to TRBJ1-2, with D uncertain. Trimming pared 4 bases from V and 8 bases from J, leaving 15 bases between. This CDR3 region has 13 residues. CDR1 and CDR2 from the germline V gene are SGDLS and YYNGEE. The CDR3 DNA reads as TGTGCCAGCAGCCGTAACGGTGCAGGCGGCTACACCTTC. Its translation: CASSRNGAGGYTF.

The chain has TRBV2 and TRBJ1-4; 8 nucleotides match TRBD1. This CDR3 spans 13 amino acids. Trimming at V came to 7 bases and at J to 6 bases, leaving 4 bases not matched to a gene. The germline V gene has CDR1 SNHLY and CDR2 FYNNEI. This CDR3 reads CASKTGADEKLFF. The DNA for the CDR3 is TGTGCCAGCAAGACAGGGGCGGATGAAAAACTGTTTTTT.